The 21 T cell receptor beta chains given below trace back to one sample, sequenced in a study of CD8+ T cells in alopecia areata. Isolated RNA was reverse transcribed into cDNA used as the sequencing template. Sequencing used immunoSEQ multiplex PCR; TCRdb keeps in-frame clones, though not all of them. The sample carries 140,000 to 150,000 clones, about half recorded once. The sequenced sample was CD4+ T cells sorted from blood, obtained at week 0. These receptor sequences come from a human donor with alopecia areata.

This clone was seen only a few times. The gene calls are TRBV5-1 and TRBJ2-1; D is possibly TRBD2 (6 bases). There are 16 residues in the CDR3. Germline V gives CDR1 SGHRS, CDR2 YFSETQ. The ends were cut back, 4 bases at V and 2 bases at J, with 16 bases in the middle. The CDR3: CASSILTSGAYNEQFF. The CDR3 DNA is TGCGCCAGCAGCATACTGACCTCGGGGGCCTACAATGAGCAGTTCTTC.

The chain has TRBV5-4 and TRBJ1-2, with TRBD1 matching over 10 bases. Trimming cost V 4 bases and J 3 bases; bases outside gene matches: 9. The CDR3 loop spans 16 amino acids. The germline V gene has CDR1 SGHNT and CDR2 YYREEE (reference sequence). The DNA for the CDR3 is TGTGCCAGCAGCATCAACCCGACAGGGGGCCACTATGGCTACACCTTC. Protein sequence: CASSINPTGGHYGYTF.

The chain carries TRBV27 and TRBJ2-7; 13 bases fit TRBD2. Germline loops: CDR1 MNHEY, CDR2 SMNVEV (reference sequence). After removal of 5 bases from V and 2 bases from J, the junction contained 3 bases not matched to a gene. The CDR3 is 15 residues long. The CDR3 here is CASSRGLAGPYEQYF. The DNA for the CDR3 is TGTGCCAGCAGTAGGGGACTAGCGGGACCCTACGAGCAGTACTTC.

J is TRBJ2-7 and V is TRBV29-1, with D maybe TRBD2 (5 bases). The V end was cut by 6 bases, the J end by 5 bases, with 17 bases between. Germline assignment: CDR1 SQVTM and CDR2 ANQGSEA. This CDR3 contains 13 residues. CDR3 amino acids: CSVALRAVNEQYF. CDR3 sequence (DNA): TGCAGCGTCGCTCTGCGGGCGGTAAACGAGCAGTACTTC.

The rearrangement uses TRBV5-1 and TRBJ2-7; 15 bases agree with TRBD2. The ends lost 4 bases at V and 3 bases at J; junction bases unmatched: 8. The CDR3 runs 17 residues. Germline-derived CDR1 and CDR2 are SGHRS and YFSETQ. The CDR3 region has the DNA TGCGCCAGCAGCCCGGGACTAGCGGGAGGAGTCCTCTACGAGCAGTACTTC. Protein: CASSPGLAGGVLYEQYF.

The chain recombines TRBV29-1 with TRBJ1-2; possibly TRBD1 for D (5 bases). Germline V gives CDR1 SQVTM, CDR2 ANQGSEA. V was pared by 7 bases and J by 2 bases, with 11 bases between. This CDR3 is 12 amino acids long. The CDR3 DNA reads TGCAGCGGATCAGGGCAGAACTATGGCTACACCTTC. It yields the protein CSGSGQNYGYTF.

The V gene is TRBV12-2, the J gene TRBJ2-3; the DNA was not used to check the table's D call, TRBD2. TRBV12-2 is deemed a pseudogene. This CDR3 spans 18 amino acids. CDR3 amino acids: CASRFSWRREDSTDTQYF. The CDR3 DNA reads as TGTGCAAGTCGCTTTAGTTGGCGGCGGGAGGATAGCACAGATACGCAGTATTTT.

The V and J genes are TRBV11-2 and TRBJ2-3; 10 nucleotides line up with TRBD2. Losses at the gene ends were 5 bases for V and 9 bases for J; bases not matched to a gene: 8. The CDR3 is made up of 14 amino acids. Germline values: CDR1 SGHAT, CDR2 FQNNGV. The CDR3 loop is CASSPGPSGSTQYF. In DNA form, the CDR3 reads TGTGCCAGCAGCCCGGGCCCTAGCGGGAGCACGCAGTATTTT.

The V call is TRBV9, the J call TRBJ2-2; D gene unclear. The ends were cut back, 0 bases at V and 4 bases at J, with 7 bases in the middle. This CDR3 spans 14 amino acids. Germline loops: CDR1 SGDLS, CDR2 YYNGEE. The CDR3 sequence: CASSVVERTGELFF. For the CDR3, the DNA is TGTGCCAGCAGCGTAGTTGAGCGCACCGGGGAGCTGTTTTTT.

CDR3: CASSNGQTYGYTF. The CDR3 DNA reads as TGCGCCAGCAGCAACGGACAGACCTATGGCTACACCTTC. The V and J genes are TRBV5-1 and TRBJ1-2; maybe TRBD1 (6 bases). CDR1 and CDR2 (germline): SGHRS, YFSETQ. V lost 4 bases and J lost 4, with 11 bases in between. The CDR3 is made up of 13 amino acids.

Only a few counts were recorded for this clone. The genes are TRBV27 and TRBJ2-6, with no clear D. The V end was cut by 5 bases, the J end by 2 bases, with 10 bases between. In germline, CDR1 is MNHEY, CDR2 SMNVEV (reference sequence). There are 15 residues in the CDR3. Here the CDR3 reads CASSPGGAGANVLTF. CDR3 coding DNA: TGTGCCAGCAGTCCTGGTGGTGCTGGGGCCAACGTCCTGACTTTC.

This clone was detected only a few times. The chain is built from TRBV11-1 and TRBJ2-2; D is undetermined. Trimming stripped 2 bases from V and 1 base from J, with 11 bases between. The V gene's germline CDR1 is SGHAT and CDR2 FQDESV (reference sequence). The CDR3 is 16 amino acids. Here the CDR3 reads CASSLSGSQNTGELFF. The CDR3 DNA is TGTGCCAGCAGCTTATCGGGTTCCCAGAACACCGGGGAGCTGTTTTTT. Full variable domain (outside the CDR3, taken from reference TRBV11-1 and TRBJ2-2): EAEVAQSPRYKITEKSQAVAFWCDPISGHATLYWYRQILGQGPELLVQFQDESVVDDSQLPKDRFSAERLKGVDSTLKIQPAELGDSAMYLCASSLSGSQNTGELFFGEGSRLTVL.

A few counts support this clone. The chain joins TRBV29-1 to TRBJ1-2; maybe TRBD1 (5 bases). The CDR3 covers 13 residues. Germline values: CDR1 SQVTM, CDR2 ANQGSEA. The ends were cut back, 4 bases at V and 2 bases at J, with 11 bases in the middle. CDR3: CSVVSWGNYGYTF. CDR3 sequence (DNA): TGCAGCGTTGTTAGTTGGGGGAACTATGGCTACACCTTC.

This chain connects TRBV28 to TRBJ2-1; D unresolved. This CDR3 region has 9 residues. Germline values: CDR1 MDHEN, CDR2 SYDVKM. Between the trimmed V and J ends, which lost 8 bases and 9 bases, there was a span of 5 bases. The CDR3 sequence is CASGGEQFF. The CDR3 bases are TGTGCCAGCGGTGGTGAGCAGTTCTTC. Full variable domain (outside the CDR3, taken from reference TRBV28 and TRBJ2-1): DVKVTQSSRYLVKRTGEKVFLECVQDMDHENMFWYRQDPGLGLRLIYFSYDVKMKEKGDIPEGYSVSREKKERFSLILESASTNQTSMYLCASGGEQFFGPGTRLTVL.

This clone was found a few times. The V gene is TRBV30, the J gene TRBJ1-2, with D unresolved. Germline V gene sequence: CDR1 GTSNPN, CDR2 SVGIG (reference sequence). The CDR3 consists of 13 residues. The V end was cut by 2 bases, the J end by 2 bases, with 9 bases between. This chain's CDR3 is CAWSTGLNYGYTF. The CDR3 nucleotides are TGTGCCTGGAGTACGGGCCTGAACTATGGCTACACCTTC.

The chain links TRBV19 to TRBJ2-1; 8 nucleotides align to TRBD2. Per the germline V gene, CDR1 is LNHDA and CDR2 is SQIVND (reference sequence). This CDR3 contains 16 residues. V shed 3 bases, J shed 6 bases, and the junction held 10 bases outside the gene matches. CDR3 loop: CASSIYGSGIANEQFF. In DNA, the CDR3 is TGTGCCAGTAGTATTTACGGTAGCGGGATAGCCAATGAGCAGTTCTTC. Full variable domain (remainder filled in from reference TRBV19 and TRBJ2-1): DGGITQSPKYLFRKEGQNVTLSCEQNLNHDAMYWYRQDPGQGLRLIYYSQIVNDFQKGDIAEGYSVSREKKESFPLTVTSAQKNPTAFYLCASSIYGSGIANEQFFGPGTRLTVL.

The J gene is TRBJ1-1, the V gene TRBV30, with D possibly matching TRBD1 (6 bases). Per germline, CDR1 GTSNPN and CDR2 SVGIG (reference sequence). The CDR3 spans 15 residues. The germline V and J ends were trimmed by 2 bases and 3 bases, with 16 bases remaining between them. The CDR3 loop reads CAWSPSPQGYTEAFF. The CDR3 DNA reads TGTGCCTGGAGTCCGAGTCCCCAGGGGTACACTGAAGCTTTCTTT.

This CDR3 reads CAWTTLAGGIGEQFF. CDR3 in DNA: TGTGCCTGGACTACACTAGCGGGAGGAATCGGTGAGCAGTTCTTC. V and J are TRBV30 and TRBJ2-1; TRBD2 aligns across 12 bases. CDR1 and CDR2 (germline): GTSNPN, SVGIG (reference sequence). The CDR3 sequence is 15 residues long. After removal of 4 bases from V and 9 bases from J, the junction contained 10 bases not matched to a gene.

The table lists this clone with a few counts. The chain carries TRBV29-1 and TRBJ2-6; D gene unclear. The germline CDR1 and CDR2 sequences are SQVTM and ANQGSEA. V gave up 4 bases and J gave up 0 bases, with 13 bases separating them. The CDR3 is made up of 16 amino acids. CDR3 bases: TGCAGCGTTGGTATACCCACCCCCTCTGGGGCCAACGTCCTGACTTTC. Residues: CSVGIPTPSGANVLTF.

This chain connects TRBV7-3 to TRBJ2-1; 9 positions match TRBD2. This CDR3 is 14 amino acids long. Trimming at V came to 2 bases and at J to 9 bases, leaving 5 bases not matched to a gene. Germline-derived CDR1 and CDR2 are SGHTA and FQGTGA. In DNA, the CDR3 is TGTGCCAGCAGCTTAGTTGCGGGAGGGGTTGAGCAGTTCTTC. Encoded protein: CASSLVAGGVEQFF.

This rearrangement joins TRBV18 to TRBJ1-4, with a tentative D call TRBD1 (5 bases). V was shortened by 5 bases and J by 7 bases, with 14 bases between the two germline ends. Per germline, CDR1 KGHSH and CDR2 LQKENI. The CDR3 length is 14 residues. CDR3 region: CASSRQRTSEKLFF. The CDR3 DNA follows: TGTGCCAGCTCAAGACAGAGGACCTCTGAAAAACTGTTTTTT.